This TCR beta chain came from a study of T cells in Graves' hyperthyroidism and ophthalmopathy. Pregnant or lactating patients were excluded, as were those with uncontrolled infection or other autoimmune disease. In making diagnoses, clinical symptoms, serum thyroxine and TRAb, thyroid ultrasound and orbital computed tomography were all used. The PBMCs were taken from around 9.1 ml of fresh peripheral blood. Researchers amplified the TCR beta CDR3 regions from RNA transcripts. The TCR CDR3 first-round RT-PCR relied on the HTBI primer set. TCRdb itself ran the multiplex PCR reads through MiXCR, one entry per CDR3 protein. Counted here are roughly 500,000 distinct CDR3 sequences, roughly 16% occurring once; the ten biggest clones make up 25% to 30%. The CDR3 contains 14 residues. V was clipped by 2 bases and J by 3 bases, with 11 bases between them. Germline CDR1 SGHRS, CDR2 YFSETQ. Study-wide points: Most clonotypes that expanded in the thyroid above 0.001 also showed up in blood.

This clonotype has a handful of counts. Antigen: not known. The chain joins TRBV5-1 to TRBJ1-1; possible D gene TRBD1, 5 bases. This receptor was obtained from a woman in her 30s with Graves' ophthalmopathy. Sequencing used blood. The CDR3 loop is CASSFRVQDTEAFF. The CDR3 DNA follows: TGCGCCAGCAGCTTCAGGGTTCAGGACACTGAAGCTTTCTTT.